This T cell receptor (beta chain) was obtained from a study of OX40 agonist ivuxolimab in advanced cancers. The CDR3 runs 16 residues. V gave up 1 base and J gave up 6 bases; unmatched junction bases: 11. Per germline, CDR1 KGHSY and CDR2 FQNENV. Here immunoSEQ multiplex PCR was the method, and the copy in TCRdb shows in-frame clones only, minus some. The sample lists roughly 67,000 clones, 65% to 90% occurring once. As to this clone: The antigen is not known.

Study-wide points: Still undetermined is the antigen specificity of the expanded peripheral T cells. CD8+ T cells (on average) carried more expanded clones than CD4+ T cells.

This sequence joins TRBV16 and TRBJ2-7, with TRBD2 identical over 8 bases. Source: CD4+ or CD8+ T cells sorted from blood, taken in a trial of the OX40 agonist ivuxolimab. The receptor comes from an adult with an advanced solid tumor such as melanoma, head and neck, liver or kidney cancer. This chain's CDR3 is CASSQWKREYDGEQYF. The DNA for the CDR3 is TGTGCCAGCAGCCAATGGAAGCGGGAGTATGATGGCGAGCAGTACTTC. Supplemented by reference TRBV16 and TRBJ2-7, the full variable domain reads GEEVAQTPKHLVRGEGQKAKLYCAPIKGHSYVFWYQQVLKNEFKFLISFQNENVFDETGMPKERFSAKCLPNSPCSLEIQATKLEDSAVYFCASSQWKREYDGEQYFGPGTRLTVT.